Presented here are 17 T cell receptor beta chains from one specimen sequenced in a study of CD8 T cells in ankylosing spondylitis. One entry per CDR3 protein results from TCRdb running MiXCR on the 5' RACE reads. Of about 800,000 distinct CDR3 sequences in the sample, about 11% were seen once. Their cognate antigens are unknown. Findings and limits, study-wide: Characteristic of ankylosing spondylitis blood, it appeared, was a TCR beta motif comprising roughly 8 highly homologous variants.

The material sequenced was blood, either unsorted or a sorted T cell fraction (not recorded which). The source of these receptors is a male donor with ankylosing spondylitis.

This clonotype was recorded a few times. The CDR3, as DNA: TGTGCCAGCACCCGTTTCGCAGAGACCCAGTACTTC. Protein sequence: CASTRFAETQYF. This chain joins TRBV12-3 or TRBV12-4 and TRBJ2-5, with unresolved D. The length of the CDR3 is 12 residues. Trimming pared 7 bases from V and 4 bases from J, leaving 10 bases between.

This clonotype was observed a handful of times. The chain is built from TRBV2 and TRBJ2-7; TRBD1 aligns across 7 bases. The CDR3 sequence is 14 residues long. Trimming removed 6 bases from V and 3 bases from J; junction bases left unmatched: 8. From germline, CDR1 is SNHLY and CDR2 FYNNEI. The CDR3, as DNA: TGTGCCAGCAGGAGAGACAGGGTCGACTACGAGCAGTACTTC. It codes for CASRRDRVDYEQYF.

CDR3 DNA sequence: TGTGCCAGCAGCCCTCGCTCTAGCGGGGTCTCCTACGAGCAGTACTTC. As protein: CASSPRSSGVSYEQYF. The rearrangement links TRBV4-2 to TRBJ2-7; 9 bases fit TRBD2. V lost 4 bases and J lost 0; bases outside the gene matches: 7. CDR1 is LGHNA, CDR2 YNFKEQ, per germline. The CDR3 contains 16 residues.

The V gene is TRBV20-1, the J gene TRBJ2-4, with D maybe TRBD1 (6 bases). From germline, CDR1 is DFQATT and CDR2 SNEGSKA (reference sequence). The V and J ends lost 3 bases and 0 bases respectively, with 9 bases between them. The CDR3 covers 14 residues. In DNA, the CDR3 is TGCAGTGCTAGCCGGACAGTAGCCAAAAACATTCAGTACTTC. Translated: CSASRTVAKNIQYF.

The chain recombines TRBV7-9 with TRBJ2-1, with D perhaps assigned TRBD1 or TRBD2 (6 bases each). Trimming stripped 2 bases from V and 12 bases from J, with 11 bases between. The germline V gene encodes CDR1 SEHNR and CDR2 FQNEAQ (reference sequence). The CDR3 consists of 12 residues. This CDR3 reads CASSLWGARQFF. The CDR3 DNA reads as TGTGCCAGCAGCTTATGGGGGGCGCGGCAGTTCTTC.

This clonotype was seen repeatedly, ten times or more. V usage is TRBV5-5 and J usage is TRBJ1-1, with a tentative D call TRBD1 (5 bases). V was cut by 4 bases and J by 3 bases, with 16 bases left in between. This CDR3 contains 15 residues. From germline, CDR1 is SGHKS and CDR2 YYEKEE (reference sequence). As DNA, the CDR3 is TGTGCCAGCAGCCCGGATGGGGCAGGGTACACTGAAGCTTTCTTT. Translating it yields CASSPDGAGYTEAFF.

This clonotype was recorded many times. This chain connects TRBV15 to TRBJ2-1; possibly TRBD1 or TRBD2 for D (5 bases each). CDR3 length: 15 amino acids. CDR1 is LNHNV, CDR2 YYDKDF, per germline (reference sequence). The V gene lost 2 bases and the J gene lost 6 bases, with 14 bases spanning the gap. The CDR3 loop reads CATSRSGPIGNEQFF. The CDR3 nucleotides are TGTGCCACCAGCAGATCGGGGCCTATTGGCAATGAGCAGTTCTTC.

This clonotype was seen more than once but under ten times. V gene TRBV27 combines with J gene TRBJ2-1; a weak D match, TRBD2 (6 bases). V gave up 0 bases and J gave up 14 bases, with 17 bases separating them. The CDR3 is 14 amino acids. Germline CDR1 is MNHEY and CDR2 is SMNVEV (reference sequence). In nucleotides, the CDR3 is TGTGCCAGCAGTTTATCCCCGGGGGTCAGGGAGGAGTTCTTC. Translating it yields CASSLSPGVREEFF.

This clonotype appeared many times. CDR3 nucleotide sequence: TGCGCCACATCTCCGGGACAGGGCAACTACGAGCAGTACTTC. Residues: CATSPGQGNYEQYF. The chain links TRBV5-1 to TRBJ2-7, with 9 bases identical to TRBD1. The CDR3 extends over 14 amino acids. Germline V lookup: CDR1 SGHRS, CDR2 YFSETQ. The V segment lost 9 bases and the J segment 3 bases; nucleotides outside the gene matches: 10. The full variable domain, in which reference TRBV5-1 and TRBJ2-7 provide the parts outside the CDR3, is KAGVTQTPRYLIKTRGQQVTLSCSPISGHRSVSWYQQTPGQGLQFLFEYFSETQRNKGNFPGRFSGRQFSNSRSEMNVSTLELGDSALYLCATSPGQGNYEQYFGPGTRLTVT.

The rearrangement uses TRBV19 and TRBJ2-1; D remains ambiguous. V lost 3 bases, J lost 7 bases, and 7 bases lay in between. CDR1 is LNHDA, CDR2 SQIVND, per germline (reference sequence). The CDR3 has 12 residues. The CDR3 loop is CASSISANEQFF. The CDR3 DNA reads as TGTGCCAGTAGTATCTCCGCTAATGAGCAGTTCTTC.

The gene calls are TRBV7-2 and TRBJ1-6, with a possible D match to TRBD1 (6 bases). Germline V gene lookup returns CDR1 SGHTA and CDR2 FQGNSA. V was shortened by 0 bases and J by 7 bases, with 16 bases between the two germline ends. The CDR3 covers 17 residues. The DNA of the CDR3 is TGTGCCAGCAGCTTAGCCATGGACAGTTTAAAAAATTCACCCCTCCACTTT. Amino acids: CASSLAMDSLKNSPLHF.

This chain links TRBV25-1 with TRBJ1-5; D gene unclear. Germline CDR1 reads MGHDK; CDR2 reads SYGVNS. Trimming removed 1 base at V and 5 bases at J, with 6 bases between. This CDR3 has 13 residues. CDR3 loop: CASSELGYQPQHF. CDR3 in DNA: TGTGCCAGCAGTGAATTGGGTTATCAGCCCCAGCATTTT.

A few counts support this clonotype. The chain combines TRBV6-6 with TRBJ1-4; D ambiguous. The CDR3 runs 12 residues. The ends were cut back, 2 bases at V and 6 bases at J, with 4 bases in the middle. Germline loops: CDR1 MNHNY, CDR2 SVGAGI (reference sequence). CDR3 protein: CASSYPDEKLFF. CDR3 in DNA: TGTGCCAGCAGTTACCCTGATGAAAAACTGTTTTTT.

In its sample, this clonotype was seen a few times. V gene TRBV20-1 combines with J gene TRBJ2-5; D is possibly TRBD1 or TRBD2 (5 bases each). From germline, CDR1 is DFQATT and CDR2 SNEGSKA (reference sequence). The CDR3 spans 11 residues. V lost 6 bases, J lost 5 bases, and 10 bases lay in between. CDR3 amino acids: CSAGTMETQYF. CDR3 in DNA: TGCAGTGCCGGGACGATGGAGACCCAGTACTTC.

The chain has TRBV20-1 and TRBJ2-3; 7 bases map to TRBD1. The junction had 6 bases not matched to a gene; V was cut back by 6 bases and J by 0 bases. This CDR3 contains 14 residues. From germline, CDR1 is DFQATT and CDR2 SNEGSKA (reference sequence). The CDR3 bases are TGCAGTGCAATGACAGGGTGGAGCACAGATACGCAGTATTTT. Amino acids: CSAMTGWSTDTQYF.

The chain recombines TRBV5-1 with TRBJ2-1; D might be TRBD2 (5 bases). The CDR3 covers 14 residues. The V end lost 5 bases, the J end lost 7 bases, and 16 bases lay between the germline ends. The V gene's germline CDR1 is SGHRS and CDR2 YFSETQ. CDR3 sequence reads: CASRSRGLGNEQFF. The DNA of the CDR3 is TGCGCCAGCAGAAGCCGGGGTCTTGGGAATGAGCAGTTCTTC. Filled out from reference TRBV5-1 and TRBJ2-1, the complete variable domain reads KAGVTQTPRYLIKTRGQQVTLSCSPISGHRSVSWYQQTPGQGLQFLFEYFSETQRNKGNFPGRFSGRQFSNSRSEMNVSTLELGDSALYLCASRSRGLGNEQFFGPGTRLTVL.

Ten or more counts support this clonotype. The rearrangement links TRBV29-1 to TRBJ2-7; D gene unclear. CDR1 SQVTM and CDR2 ANQGSEA come from the germline V gene. The germline V and J ends were trimmed by 0 bases and 0 bases, with 6 bases remaining between them. This CDR3 spans 13 amino acids. CDR3 protein: CSVEDRVSYEQYF. The DNA of the CDR3 is TGCAGCGTTGAAGACCGGGTCTCCTACGAGCAGTACTTC.